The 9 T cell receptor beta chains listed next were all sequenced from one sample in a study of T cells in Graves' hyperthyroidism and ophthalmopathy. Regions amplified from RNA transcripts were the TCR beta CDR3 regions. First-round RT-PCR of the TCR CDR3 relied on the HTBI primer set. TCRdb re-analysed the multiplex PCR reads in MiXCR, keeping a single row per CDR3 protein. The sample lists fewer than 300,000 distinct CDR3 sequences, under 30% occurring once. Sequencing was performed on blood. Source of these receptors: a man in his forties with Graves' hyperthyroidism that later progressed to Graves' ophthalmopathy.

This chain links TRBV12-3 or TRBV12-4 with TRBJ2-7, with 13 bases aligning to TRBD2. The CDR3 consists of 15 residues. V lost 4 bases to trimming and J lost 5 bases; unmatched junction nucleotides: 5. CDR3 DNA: TGTGCCAGCAGTTATTCGGGACTAGCGGGAAACGAGCAGTACTTC. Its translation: CASSYSGLAGNEQYF.

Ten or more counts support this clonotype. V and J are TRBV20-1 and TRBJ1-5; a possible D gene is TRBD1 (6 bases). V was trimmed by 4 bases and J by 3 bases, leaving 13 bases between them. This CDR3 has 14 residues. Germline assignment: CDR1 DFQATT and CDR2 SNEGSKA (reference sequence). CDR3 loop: CSATGASTNQPQHF. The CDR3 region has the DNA TGCAGTGCTACAGGGGCATCTACCAATCAGCCCCAGCATTTT.

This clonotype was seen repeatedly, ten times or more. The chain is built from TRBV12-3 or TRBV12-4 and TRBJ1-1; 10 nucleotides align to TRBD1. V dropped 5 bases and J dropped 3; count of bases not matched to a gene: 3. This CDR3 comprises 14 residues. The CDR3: CASSRQGADTEAFF. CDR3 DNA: TGTGCCAGCAGTCGACAGGGGGCGGACACTGAAGCTTTCTTT.

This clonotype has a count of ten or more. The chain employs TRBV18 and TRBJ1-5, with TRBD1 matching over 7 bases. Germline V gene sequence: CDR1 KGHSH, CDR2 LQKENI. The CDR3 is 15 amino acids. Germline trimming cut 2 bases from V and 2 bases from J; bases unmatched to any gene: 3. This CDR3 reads CASSPKGTGNQPQHF. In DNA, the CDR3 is TGTGCCAGCTCACCAAAAGGGACAGGCAATCAGCCCCAGCATTTT.

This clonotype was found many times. In DNA, the CDR3 is TGCAGTGCTAGAGAAGCGGCTAGCGGGAACGAGCAGTACTTC. It specifies CSAREAASGNEQYF. This chain uses TRBV20-1 with TRBJ2-7; 9 bases map to TRBD2. Germline V gene lookup returns CDR1 DFQATT and CDR2 SNEGSKA (reference sequence). The CDR3 is 14 amino acids. Trimming removed 0 bases from V and 5 bases from J; junction bases left unmatched: 5.

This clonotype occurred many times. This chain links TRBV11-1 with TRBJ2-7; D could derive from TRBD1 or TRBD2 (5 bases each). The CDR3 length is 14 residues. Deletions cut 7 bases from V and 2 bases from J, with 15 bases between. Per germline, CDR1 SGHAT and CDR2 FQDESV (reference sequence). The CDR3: CASTSGTATYEQYF. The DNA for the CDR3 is TGTGCCAGCACCTCCGGGACCGCTACCTACGAGCAGTACTTC.

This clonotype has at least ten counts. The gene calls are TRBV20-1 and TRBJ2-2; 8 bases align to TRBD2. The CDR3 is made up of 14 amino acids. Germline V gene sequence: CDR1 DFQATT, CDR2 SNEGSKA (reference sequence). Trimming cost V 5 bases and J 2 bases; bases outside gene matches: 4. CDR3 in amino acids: CSAGGTSNTGELFF. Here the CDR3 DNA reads TGCAGTGCTGGCGGGACTAGTAACACCGGGGAGCTGTTTTTT.

The CDR3, as DNA: TGTGCCAGCAGTTTGCGGGCTAGCCTTGAGACCCAGTACTTC. It translates to CASSLRASLETQYF. The chain combines TRBV12-3 or TRBV12-4 with TRBJ2-5, with D perhaps matching TRBD2 (5 bases). The CDR3 covers 14 residues. V lost 3 bases to trimming and J lost 5 bases, with 13 bases between them.

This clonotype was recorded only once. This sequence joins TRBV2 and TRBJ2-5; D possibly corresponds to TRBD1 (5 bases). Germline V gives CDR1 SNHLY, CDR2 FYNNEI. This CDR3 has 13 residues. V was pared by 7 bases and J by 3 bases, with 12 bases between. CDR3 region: CASMETVEETQYF. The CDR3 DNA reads TGTGCCAGCATGGAGACAGTGGAAGAGACCCAGTACTTC.